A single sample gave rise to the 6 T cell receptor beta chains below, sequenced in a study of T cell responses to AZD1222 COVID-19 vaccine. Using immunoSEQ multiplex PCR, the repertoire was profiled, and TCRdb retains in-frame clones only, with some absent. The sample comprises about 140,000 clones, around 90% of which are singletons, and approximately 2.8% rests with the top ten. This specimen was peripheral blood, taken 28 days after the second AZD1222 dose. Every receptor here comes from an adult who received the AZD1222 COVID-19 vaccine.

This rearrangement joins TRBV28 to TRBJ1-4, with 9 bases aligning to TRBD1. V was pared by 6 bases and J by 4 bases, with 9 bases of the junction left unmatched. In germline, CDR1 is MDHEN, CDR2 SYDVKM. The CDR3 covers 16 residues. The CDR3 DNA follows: TGTGCCAGCAGGAAGCTCCGGGACAGGGTTAATGAAAAACTGTTTTTT. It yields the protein CASRKLRDRVNEKLFF.

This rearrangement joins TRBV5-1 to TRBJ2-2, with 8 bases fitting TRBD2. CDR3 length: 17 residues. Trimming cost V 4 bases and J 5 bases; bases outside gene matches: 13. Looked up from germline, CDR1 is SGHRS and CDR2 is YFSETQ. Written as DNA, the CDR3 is TGCGCCAGCAGCCTGGGATCTAGCGGGCTGAATACCGGGGAGCTGTTTTTT. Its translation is CASSLGSSGLNTGELFF. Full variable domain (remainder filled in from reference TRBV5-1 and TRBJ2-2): KAGVTQTPRYLIKTRGQQVTLSCSPISGHRSVSWYQQTPGQGLQFLFEYFSETQRNKGNFPGRFSGRQFSNSRSEMNVSTLELGDSALYLCASSLGSSGLNTGELFFGEGSRLTVL.

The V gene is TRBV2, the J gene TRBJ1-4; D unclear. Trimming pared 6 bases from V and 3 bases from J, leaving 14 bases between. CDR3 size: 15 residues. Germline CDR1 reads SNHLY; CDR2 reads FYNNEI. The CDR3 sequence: CASRNMGLANEKLFF. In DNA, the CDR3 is TGTGCCAGCAGGAACATGGGGTTAGCTAATGAAAAACTGTTTTTT.

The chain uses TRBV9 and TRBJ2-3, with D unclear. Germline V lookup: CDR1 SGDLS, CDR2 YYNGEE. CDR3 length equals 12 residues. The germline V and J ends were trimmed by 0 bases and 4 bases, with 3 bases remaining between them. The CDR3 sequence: CASSVGADTQYF. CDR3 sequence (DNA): TGTGCCAGCAGCGTAGGGGCAGATACGCAGTATTTT.

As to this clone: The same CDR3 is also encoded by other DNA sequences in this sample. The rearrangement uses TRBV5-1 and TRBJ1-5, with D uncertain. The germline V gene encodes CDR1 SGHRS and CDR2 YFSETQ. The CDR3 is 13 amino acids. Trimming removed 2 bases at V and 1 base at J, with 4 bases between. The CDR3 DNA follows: TGCGCCAGCAGCTTAGGAAGCAATCAGCCCCAGCATTTT. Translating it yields CASSLGSNQPQHF.

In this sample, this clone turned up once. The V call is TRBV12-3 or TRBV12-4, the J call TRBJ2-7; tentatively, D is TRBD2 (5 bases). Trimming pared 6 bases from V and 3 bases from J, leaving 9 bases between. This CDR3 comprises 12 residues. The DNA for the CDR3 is TGTGCCAGCAGCGCCGGACTCTACGAGCAGTACTTC. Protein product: CASSAGLYEQYF.